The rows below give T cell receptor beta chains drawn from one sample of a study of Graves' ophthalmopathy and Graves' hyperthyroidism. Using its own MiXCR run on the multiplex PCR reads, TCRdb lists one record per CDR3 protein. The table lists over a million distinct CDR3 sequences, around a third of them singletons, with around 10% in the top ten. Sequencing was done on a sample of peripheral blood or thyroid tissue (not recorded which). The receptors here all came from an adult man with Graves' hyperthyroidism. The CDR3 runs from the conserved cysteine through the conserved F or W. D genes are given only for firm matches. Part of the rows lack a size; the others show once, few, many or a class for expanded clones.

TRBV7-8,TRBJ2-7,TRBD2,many,TGTGCCAGCAGCTTAGCGCGTCGCGGGAGAACCTACGAGCAGTACTTC,CASSLARRGRTYEQYF
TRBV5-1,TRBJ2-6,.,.,TGCGCCAGCAGCTTGGCCGAGACGGGGCCTGGGGCCAACGTCCTGACTTTC,CASSLAETGPGANVLTF
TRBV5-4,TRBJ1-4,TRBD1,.,TGTGCCAGCAGCTTAATCGGACAGGGTAATGAAAAACTGTTTTTT,CASSLIGQGNEKLFF
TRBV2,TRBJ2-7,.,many,TGTGCCAGCAGTGGTCCCGGCGGACCCTACGAGCAGTACTTC,CASSGPGGPYEQYF
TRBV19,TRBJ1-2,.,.,TGTGCCAGTAGTGTCGGCAGCTGGGATAACTATGGCTACACCTTC,CASSVGSWDNYGYTF
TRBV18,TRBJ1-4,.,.,TGTGCCAGCTCAACGGATCGGACATCGAGGGAAAAACTGTTTTTT,CASSTDRTSREKLFF
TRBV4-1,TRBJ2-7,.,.,TGCGCCAGCAGCCAAGTTTGGGGGGAGCCTACCTACGAGCAGTACTTC,CASSQVWGEPTYEQYF
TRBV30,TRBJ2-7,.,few,TGTGCCTGGGTACAGGATCTGAGCTACGAGCAGTACTTC,CAWVQDLSYEQYF
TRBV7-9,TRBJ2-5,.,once,TGTGCCAGCAGCTTAGCGGCTGATGAAGAGACCCAGTACTTC,CASSLAADEETQYF
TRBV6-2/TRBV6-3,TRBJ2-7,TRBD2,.,TGTGCCAGCAGTTACGGCCTAGCGGCAACCTACGAGCAGTACTTC,CASSYGLAATYEQYF
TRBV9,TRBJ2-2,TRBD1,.,TGTGCCAGCAGCGGAGGGGGGACAGGGAACACCGGGGAGCTGTTTTTT,CASSGGGTGNTGELFF
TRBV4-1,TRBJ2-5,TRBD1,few,TGCGCCAGCAGCCAAGAAGGTCCTGGGACAGGGGGCGCGGGGACCCAGTACTTC,CASSQEGPGTGGAGTQYF
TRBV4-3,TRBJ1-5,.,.,TGCGCCAGCAGCCAAGCGCCGGGGAGGGGCAATCAGCCCCAGCATTTT,CASSQAPGRGNQPQHF
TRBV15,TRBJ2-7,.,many,TGTGCCACCAGCAGAGAGGGAGCCCGCTCCTACGAGCAGTACTTC,CATSREGARSYEQYF
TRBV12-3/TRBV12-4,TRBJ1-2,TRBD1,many,TGTGCCAGCAGCGGGGACAGGGTGGATGGCTACACCTTC,CASSGDRVDGYTF
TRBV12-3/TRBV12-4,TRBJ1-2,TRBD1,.,TGTGCCAGCACCCAGAGGGGACAGGGGGGATATGGCTACACCTTC,CASTQRGQGGYGYTF
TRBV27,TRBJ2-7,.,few,TGTGCCAGCAGTTTAGCCCAGGCTAACGAGCAGTACTTC,CASSLAQANEQYF
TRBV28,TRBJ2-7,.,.,TGTGCCAGCGCTTCTCCTACAGGGTCCGAGCAGTACTTC,CASASPTGSEQYF
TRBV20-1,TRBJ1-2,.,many,TGCAGTGCTAGAGATCAGGTTTTTTACGATGGCTACACCTTC,CSARDQVFYDGYTF
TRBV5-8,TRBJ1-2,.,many,TGTGCCAGCAGCTTGAGCGCCAGATTTAACTATGGCTACACCTTC,CASSLSARFNYGYTF
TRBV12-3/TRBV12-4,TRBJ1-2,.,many,TGTGCCAGCTTTCGAGGGGACTATGGCTACACCTTC,CASFRGDYGYTF
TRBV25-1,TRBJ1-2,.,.,TGTGTCAGCAGTGAATCCGGGGGGCTAGAGGGCTACACCTTC,CVSSESGGLEGYTF
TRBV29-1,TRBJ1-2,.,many,TGCAGCGTTGGAAAGAGTGCTACGTACACCTTC,CSVGKSATYTF
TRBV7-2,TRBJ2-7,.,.,TGTGCCAGCAGCTTAGCTGGCCGGGCAGGCTCCTACGAGCAGTACTTC,CASSLAGRAGSYEQYF
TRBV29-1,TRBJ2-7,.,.,TGCAGCAGTTTATTAGGCTACGAGCAGTACTTC,CSSLLGYEQYF
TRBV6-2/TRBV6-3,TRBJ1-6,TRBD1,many,TGTGCCAGCAGATCCGACAGGGGTTCTAATTCACCCCTCCACTTT,CASRSDRGSNSPLHF
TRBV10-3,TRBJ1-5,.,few,TGTGCCATCAGCGAGGGAGGGGGTGATCAGCCCCAGCATTTT,CAISEGGGDQPQHF
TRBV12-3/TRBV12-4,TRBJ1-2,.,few,TGTGCCAGCAGTCAAAGGCGGGAGGGTGGCAACTATGGCTACACCTTC,CASSQRREGGNYGYTF
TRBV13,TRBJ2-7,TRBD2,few,TGTGCCAGCGGGACGGGAGGCCCTTCCTACGAGCAGTACTTC,CASGTGGPSYEQYF
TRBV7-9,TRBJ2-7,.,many,TGTGCCAGCAGCTTAGGGGCAGGGCTCTACGAGCAGTACTTC,CASSLGAGLYEQYF
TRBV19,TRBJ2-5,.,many,TGTGCCAGTAGTGTCCGGGAACAAGAGACCCAGTACTTC,CASSVREQETQYF
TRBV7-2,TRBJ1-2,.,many,TGTGCCAGCAGCACCGGCGGGACGGGCCTCTATGGCTACACCTTC,CASSTGGTGLYGYTF